These 29 T cell receptor beta chains originate from one sample sequenced in a study of blood T cell repertoires in COVID-19. Sequencing used immunoSEQ multiplex PCR; TCRdb keeps in-frame clones, though not all of them. This table holds over 200,000 clones, 88% found once. The source material was peripheral blood. The receptor set was obtained from a woman in her forties who had recovered from COVID-19.

The V gene is TRBV19, the J gene TRBJ2-4; 9 bases match TRBD1. The CDR3 length is 14 residues. The germline V gene has CDR1 LNHDA and CDR2 SQIVND (reference sequence). J gave up 5 bases and V 5 bases, and 4 bases lay outside the gene matches. DNA for the CDR3: TGTGCCAGTAGTCCCACAGGGGGCCAAAACATTCAGTACTTC. Translated: CASSPTGGQNIQYF.

The table lists this clone with a few counts. The genes are TRBV19 and TRBJ1-6, with D possibly being TRBD1 (6 bases). Germline assignment: CDR1 LNHDA and CDR2 SQIVND (reference sequence). The CDR3 loop spans 15 amino acids. The V and J ends lost 6 bases and 11 bases respectively, with 20 bases between them. The CDR3 sequence is CASSNSGTLSTPLHF. The CDR3 bases are TGTGCCAGTAGCAACTCCGGGACACTCTCGACACCCCTCCACTTT. Drawing the rest from reference TRBV19 and TRBJ1-6, the complete variable domain is DGGITQSPKYLFRKEGQNVTLSCEQNLNHDAMYWYRQDPGQGLRLIYYSQIVNDFQKGDIAEGYSVSREKKESFPLTVTSAQKNPTAFYLCASSNSGTLSTPLHFGNGTRLTVT.

The chain has TRBV10-3 and TRBJ1-4; 7 bases map to TRBD1. Germline loops: CDR1 ENHRY, CDR2 SYGVKD. V was clipped by 4 bases and J by 0 bases; unmatched bases: 2. CDR3 length: 15 residues. CDR3 loop: CAISGGTATNEKLFF. Written as DNA, the CDR3 is TGTGCCATCAGTGGGGGGACAGCAACTAATGAAAAACTGTTTTTT.

This chain uses TRBV6-5 with TRBJ1-2, with TRBD1 matching over 9 bases. Germline CDR1 is MNHEY and CDR2 is SVGAGI. V was clipped by 1 base and J by 0 bases; unmatched bases: 3. This CDR3 contains 16 residues. The CDR3 spells CASSYLGQGPNYGYTF. CDR3 nucleotide sequence: TGTGCCAGCAGTTACTTGGGACAGGGCCCTAACTATGGCTACACCTTC.

In this sample, this clone turned up a few times. The chain has TRBV15 and TRBJ2-1, with D perhaps matching TRBD1 (5 bases). The CDR3 contains 15 residues. The germline V and J ends were trimmed by 5 bases and 6 bases, with 17 bases remaining between them. Germline V gene lookup returns CDR1 LNHNV and CDR2 YYDKDF (reference sequence). This CDR3 reads CATSPRGYVGNEQFF. In DNA, the CDR3 is TGTGCCACCAGCCCTAGGGGCTATGTGGGCAATGAGCAGTTCTTC. Variable domain in full (rest from reference TRBV15 and TRBJ2-1): DAMVIQNPRYQVTQFGKPVTLSCSQTLNHNVMYWYQQKSSQAPKLLFHYYDKDFNNEADTPDNFQSRRPNTSFCFLDIRSPGLGDTAMYLCATSPRGYVGNEQFFGPGTRLTVL.

This chain connects TRBV11-2 to TRBJ1-5; D is possibly TRBD1 (5 bases). V was clipped by 3 bases and J by 6 bases, with 15 bases between them. CDR3 size: 15 residues. Germline CDR1 SGHAT, CDR2 FQNNGV. The CDR3 bases are TGTGCCAGCAGCTTGGGCAGCCGGGGGATTCAGCCCCAGCATTTT. Encoded protein: CASSLGSRGIQPQHF.

The V call is TRBV25-1, the J call TRBJ1-2; 7 bases match TRBD1. CDR1 and CDR2 (germline): MGHDK, SYGVNS. The CDR3 has 18 residues. With 2 bases clipped from V and 0 bases from J, the junction kept 12 bases outside the gene matches. The CDR3: CASSEEYPGTAPNYGYTF. CDR3 DNA: TGTGCCAGCAGTGAAGAATACCCCGGGACAGCGCCTAACTATGGCTACACCTTC.

The rearrangement links TRBV6-5 to TRBJ2-7, with TRBD2 identical over 8 bases. Germline CDR1 and CDR2: MNHEY and SVGAGI. CDR3 length equals 16 residues. J was trimmed by 7 bases and V by 1 base; bases with no gene match: 12. The CDR3 sequence: CASSYFDGLPGGEQYF. DNA for the CDR3: TGTGCCAGCAGTTACTTCGACGGGCTCCCGGGGGGGGAGCAGTACTTC.

The chain has TRBV5-8 and TRBJ1-5, with D hard to call. Germline values: CDR1 SGHTS, CDR2 YDEGEE. V dropped 1 base and J dropped 4 bases, with 3 bases sitting between them. This CDR3 contains 12 residues. DNA of the CDR3: TGTGCCAGCAGCTTGCGGAATCAGCCCCAGCATTTT. Encoded protein: CASSLRNQPQHF.

The chain recombines TRBV2 with TRBJ1-6; possible D gene TRBD1, 5 bases. Between the trimmed V and J ends, which lost 7 bases and 6 bases, there was a span of 13 bases. CDR3 length: 14 amino acids. Germline V gene sequence: CDR1 SNHLY, CDR2 FYNNEI. The CDR3, as DNA: TGTGCCAGCATCCCCGGGACTTCTAATTCACCCCTCCACTTT. Encoded protein: CASIPGTSNSPLHF.

The chain joins TRBV6-2 or TRBV6-3 to TRBJ2-7, with 9 nucleotides matching TRBD1. V shed 4 bases, J shed 1 base, and the junction held 2 bases outside the gene matches. Germline-derived CDR1 and CDR2 are MNHEY and SVGEGT. The CDR3 has 14 residues. This CDR3 is CASSSGQGSYEQYF. Written as DNA, the CDR3 is TGTGCCAGCAGTTCGGGACAGGGTTCCTACGAGCAGTACTTC.

This sequence joins TRBV5-1 and TRBJ1-5; no definite D call. The CDR3 is 13 amino acids. Germline lookup yields CDR1 SGHRS and CDR2 YFSETQ. Trimming left V 0 bases short and J 4 bases short, with 5 bases between. The chain's CDR3 is CASSLAPNQPQHF. The CDR3 DNA reads TGCGCCAGCAGCTTGGCCCCGAATCAGCCCCAGCATTTT.

The V and J genes are TRBV11-2 and TRBJ2-5; perhaps TRBD1 as D (6 bases). The CDR3 covers 14 residues. V lost 7 bases, J lost 4 bases, and 16 bases lay in between. The germline V gene encodes CDR1 SGHAT and CDR2 FQNNGV. Here the CDR3 reads CASTPPGRGETQYF. CDR3 in DNA: TGTGCCAGCACCCCCCCCGGCAGGGGAGAGACCCAGTACTTC. Supplemented by reference TRBV11-2 and TRBJ2-5, the full variable domain reads EAGVAQSPRYKIIEKRQSVAFWCNPISGHATLYWYQQILGQGPKLLIQFQNNGVVDDSQLPKDRFSAERLKGVDSTLKIQPAKLEDSAVYLCASTPPGRGETQYFGPGTRLLVL.

The V and J genes are TRBV18 and TRBJ2-3, with TRBD2 matching 13 bases. The CDR3 totals 15 residues. V gave up 4 bases and J gave up 6 bases; unmatched junction bases: 4. CDR1 and CDR2 from the germline V gene are KGHSH and LQKENI. The CDR3 loop reads CASSRTSGSRDTQYF. As DNA, the CDR3 is TGTGCCAGCTCACGGACTAGCGGGAGCCGGGATACGCAGTATTTT.

The V gene is TRBV7-9, the J gene TRBJ1-4; D gene uncertain. Germline V gene data show CDR1 as SEHNR and CDR2 as FQNEAQ (reference sequence). Trimming took off 4 bases at V and 6 bases at J, with 12 bases between the two ends. The CDR3 is 14 amino acids. The CDR3 loop is CASSSGKRDEKLFF. As DNA, the CDR3 is TGTGCCAGCAGCTCCGGGAAGAGGGATGAAAAACTGTTTTTT. Together with reference TRBV7-9 and TRBJ1-4, the CDR3 gives the full variable domain: DTGVSQNPRHKITKRGQNVTFRCDPISEHNRLYWYRQTLGQGPEFLTYFQNEAQLEKSRLLSDRFSAERPKGSFSTLEIQRTEQGDSAMYLCASSSGKRDEKLFFGSGTQLSVL.

The V call is TRBV4-3, the J call TRBJ1-2, with 11 bases fitting TRBD1. The CDR3 runs to 17 residues. V trimming: 1 base; J trimming: 4 bases; junction bases outside the gene matches: 8. In germline, CDR1 is LGHNA, CDR2 YSLEER. The CDR3 bases are TGCGCCAGCAGCCAAGTGGATTCGGGACAGGGGGGCTATGGCTACACCTTC. Translated, it gives CASSQVDSGQGGYGYTF.

The rearrangement uses TRBV29-1 and TRBJ1-4; D unresolved. The CDR3 covers 13 residues. The V gene's germline CDR1 is SQVTM and CDR2 ANQGSEA. The germline V and J ends were trimmed by 3 bases and 6 bases, with 11 bases remaining between them. DNA for the CDR3: TGCAGCGTTGATTCCCCCCCAGATGAAAAACTGTTTTTT. Translating gives CSVDSPPDEKLFF.

The CDR3 sequence is CASSQGEGGYEQYF. The CDR3 bases are TGCGCCAGCAGCCAAGGGGAGGGGGGCTACGAGCAGTACTTC. The chain carries TRBV4-3 and TRBJ2-7; TRBD2 might be the D (7 bases). Germline CDR1 is LGHNA and CDR2 is YSLEER. The CDR3 loop spans 14 amino acids. V was shortened by 1 base and J by 3 bases, with 10 bases between the two germline ends.

A few counts support this clone. This chain uses TRBV10-3 with TRBJ2-7; 8 nucleotides agree with TRBD2. Trimming took 4 bases from V and 4 from J; bases not matched to a gene: 12. This CDR3 has 16 amino acids. CDR1 is ENHRY and CDR2 is SYGVKD in the germline V gene. CDR3 sequence reads: CAISAPAASGYYEQYF. The CDR3 nucleotides read TGTGCCATCAGTGCCCCGGCGGCTAGCGGGTATTACGAGCAGTACTTC.

V usage is TRBV3-1 (or the pseudogene TRBV3-2) and J usage is TRBJ2-7; tentative D call: TRBD2 (7 bases). This CDR3 contains 15 residues. The V end lost 4 bases, the J end lost 4 bases, and 17 bases lay between the germline ends. Germline V gene sequence: CDR1 LGHDT, CDR2 YNNKEL (reference sequence). CDR3 sequence reads: CASSLSKGGSYEQYF. Written as DNA, the CDR3 is TGTGCCAGCAGCCTATCAAAGGGGGGGAGTTACGAGCAGTACTTC.

This clone was counted a few times. The J gene is TRBJ2-7, the V gene TRBV11-3, with 11 nucleotides matching TRBD2. V was clipped by 5 bases and J by 7 bases; unmatched bases: 10. Germline CDR1 reads SGHNT; CDR2 reads YENEEA. The CDR3 runs to 15 residues. CDR3 sequence: CASSPGTSGQGEQYF. Written as DNA, the CDR3 is TGTGCCAGCAGCCCGGGGACTAGCGGCCAGGGGGAGCAGTACTTC.

The chain is built from TRBV7-6 and TRBJ2-1, with TRBD2 matching over 9 bases. Germline trimming cut 1 base from V and 4 bases from J; bases unmatched to any gene: 8. Looked up from germline, CDR1 is SGHVS and CDR2 is FNYEAQ. CDR3 length: 17 residues. The CDR3, as DNA: TGTGCCAGCAGCTTAGTCCGAGCGGGAGGAGGGTACAATGAGCAGTTCTTC. The encoded protein is CASSLVRAGGGYNEQFF.

CDR3 sequence (DNA): TGTGCCAGCAGTTCGACAGGGACTGGCACAGATACGCAGTATTTT. Encoded protein: CASSSTGTGTDTQYF. The chain combines TRBV6-5 with TRBJ2-3; possible D gene TRBD1, 7 bases. Trimming took 4 bases from V and 1 from J, leaving 12 bases between them. Germline CDR1 MNHEY, CDR2 SVGAGI. The CDR3 loop spans 15 amino acids.

The V call is TRBV11-2, the J call TRBJ1-1; 7 bases fit TRBD1. Germline V lookup: CDR1 SGHAT, CDR2 FQNNGV. This CDR3 comprises 13 residues. Germline trimming cut 5 bases from V and 12 bases from J; bases unmatched to any gene: 12. The CDR3 DNA sequence: TGTGCCAGCAGCACCGCCCCCGGCAGGGGGACTTTCTTT. This encodes CASSTAPGRGTFF.

CDR3 sequence reads: CASSRTGGDQPQHF. DNA for the CDR3: TGTGCCAGCAGCCGGACAGGGGGTGATCAGCCCCAGCATTTT. This chain connects TRBV5-5 to TRBJ1-5; 10 nucleotides agree with TRBD1. The CDR3 has 14 amino acids. Germline CDR1 is SGHKS and CDR2 is YYEKEE (reference sequence). Losses at the gene ends were 4 bases for V and 5 bases for J; bases not matched to a gene: 3. The full variable domain, with the rest looked up from reference TRBV5-5 and TRBJ1-5, is DAGVTQSPTHLIKTRGQQVTLRCSPISGHKSVSWYQQVLGQGPQFIFQYYEKEERGRGNFPDRFSARQFPNYSSELNVNALLLGDSALYLCASSRTGGDQPQHFGDGTRLSIL.

This rearrangement joins TRBV14 to TRBJ2-1; 9 nucleotides agree with TRBD1. This CDR3 is 15 amino acids long. After removal of 5 bases from V and 5 bases from J, the junction contained 7 bases not matched to a gene. Germline assignment: CDR1 SGHDN and CDR2 FVKESK. The CDR3 loop is CASSLPGTGHNEQFF. DNA of the CDR3: TGTGCCAGCAGCTTACCCGGGACAGGGCACAATGAGCAGTTCTTC.

This chain connects TRBV15 to TRBJ1-1; D unclear. V was clipped by 7 bases and J by 6 bases, with 12 bases between them. CDR3 length: 12 amino acids. The V gene's germline CDR1 is LNHNV and CDR2 YYDKDF (reference sequence). CDR3 sequence (DNA): TGTGCCACCACCACCTTCGGGGCTGAAGCTTTCTTT. This translates into CATTTFGAEAFF.

The genes are TRBV4-1 and TRBJ2-1; maybe TRBD1 (5 bases). The germline CDR1 and CDR2 sequences are MGHRA and YSYEKL. The CDR3 sequence is 15 residues long. V lost 0 bases, J lost 3 bases, and 9 bases lay in between. The CDR3 bases are TGCGCCAGCAGCCAAGAGGGGCGCCTCTACAATGAGCAGTTCTTC. This codes for CASSQEGRLYNEQFF.

This clone turned up a few times. The chain uses TRBV9 and TRBJ2-3, with 10 positions matching TRBD1. V shed 3 bases and J 8 bases; nucleotides not matched to a gene: 9. The CDR3 runs 15 residues. Germline lookup yields CDR1 SGDLS and CDR2 YYNGEE. In nucleotides, the CDR3 is TGTGCCAGCAGCGCATCCACGGGGACAGGGGCTACGCAGTATTTT. This codes for CASSASTGTGATQYF.